This TCR beta chain was sequenced for a study of CD8+ T cells in alopecia areata. General study points: Clonality was higher in lesional than normal scalp, especially in alopecia totalis/universalis.

Isolated RNA was reverse transcribed into cDNA used as the sequencing template. Here immunoSEQ multiplex PCR was the method, and the copy in TCRdb shows in-frame clones only, minus some. The sample lists more than 90,000 clones, more than 30% occurring once. As to this clone: Its antigen is not known.

The TCR sequence derives from a human donor with alopecia areata. The material sequenced was CD4+ T cells sorted from blood.

The CDR3 nucleotides read TGTGCCAGCTCGTGGTTAGTCTTCACAGATACGCAGTATTTT. Translating it yields CASSWLVFTDTQYF. This chain uses TRBV18 with TRBJ2-3; D ambiguous. The CDR3 sequence is 14 residues long. V lost 6 bases and J 2 bases, leaving 12 bases between the germline ends. Germline assignment: CDR1 KGHSH and CDR2 LQKENI.